This T cell receptor (beta chain) was identified during a study of blood T cell repertoires in COVID-19. Study as a whole: The study drew acute and convalescent COVID-19 samples from the United States, Italy and Spain. PBMCs, B-cell-depleted T cells, or T cells were the source of the cDNA or gDNA that made up the material.

Germline assignment: CDR1 LGHDT and CDR2 YNNKEL (reference sequence). The V end lost 0 bases, the J end lost 6 bases, and 17 bases lay between the germline ends. CDR3 length equals 16 residues. Authors' data handling: Estimation of nucleated cell counts was performed using reference gene primer amplification. Clones were read by immunoSEQ multiplex PCR, and TCRdb kept only the in-frame ones, dropping some. V, J and clone size are taken as reported in that table, and D and trimming were inferred from the DNA itself. The sample holds about 120,000 clones; 80% to 90% are singletons and the top ten take about 29%.

Sequenced input: peripheral blood. This clonotype originated in a man between 65 and 79 years old with active or convalescent COVID-19. This chain uses TRBV3-1 (or the pseudogene TRBV3-2) with TRBJ1-1; the D is unclear. As DNA, the CDR3 is TGTGCCAGCAGCCAAGACTGGCAGATGAGGATCTCTGAAGCTTTCTTT. Residues: CASSQDWQMRISEAFF.